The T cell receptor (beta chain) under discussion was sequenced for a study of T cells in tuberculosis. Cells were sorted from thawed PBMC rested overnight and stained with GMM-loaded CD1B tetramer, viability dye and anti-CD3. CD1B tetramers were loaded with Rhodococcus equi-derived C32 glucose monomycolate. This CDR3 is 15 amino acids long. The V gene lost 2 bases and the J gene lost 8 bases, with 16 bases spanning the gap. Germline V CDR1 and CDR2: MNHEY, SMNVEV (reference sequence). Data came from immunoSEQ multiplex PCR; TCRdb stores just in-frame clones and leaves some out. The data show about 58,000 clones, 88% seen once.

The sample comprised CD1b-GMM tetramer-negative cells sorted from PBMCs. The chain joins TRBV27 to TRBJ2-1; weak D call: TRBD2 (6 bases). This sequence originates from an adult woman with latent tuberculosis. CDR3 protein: CASSLLGGSIDEQFF. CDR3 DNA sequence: TGTGCCAGCAGTTTACTTGGGGGGAGTATCGATGAGCAGTTCTTC.